This TCR beta chain was observed in a study of T cells in localized non-small cell lung cancer. The germline CDR1 and CDR2 sequences are SGHRS and YFSETQ. J was trimmed by 5 bases and V by 1 base; bases with no gene match: 2. The CDR3 has 15 residues. Study-wide findings and caveats: Uninvolved adjacent lung had more T cell clonality than any other tissue, topping tumor. Only one tumor region went through sequencing, so heterogeneity may still be there.

Here immunoSEQ multiplex PCR was the method, and the copy in TCRdb shows in-frame clones only, minus some. In the table there are approximately 35,000 clones, around 90% of which are singletons. In regard to this clone: Its antigen remains unidentified.

This TCR derives from a female donor over 55 with stage II lung adenocarcinoma. The input for sequencing was peripheral blood mononuclear cells, taken before any cancer treatment. The chain links TRBV5-1 to TRBJ1-4; 10 bases line up with TRBD1. The CDR3 loop reads CASSLRDRGNEKLFF. CDR3 nucleotide sequence: TGCGCCAGCAGCTTGAGGGACAGGGGCAATGAAAAACTGTTTTTT. Drawing the rest from reference TRBV5-1 and TRBJ1-4, the complete variable domain is KAGVTQTPRYLIKTRGQQVTLSCSPISGHRSVSWYQQTPGQGLQFLFEYFSETQRNKGNFPGRFSGRQFSNSRSEMNVSTLELGDSALYLCASSLRDRGNEKLFFGSGTQLSVL.